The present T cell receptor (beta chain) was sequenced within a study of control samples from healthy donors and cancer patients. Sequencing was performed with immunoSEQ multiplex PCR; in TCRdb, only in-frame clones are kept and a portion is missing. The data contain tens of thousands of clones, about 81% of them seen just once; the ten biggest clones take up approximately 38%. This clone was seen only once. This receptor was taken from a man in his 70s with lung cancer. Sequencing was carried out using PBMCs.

The CDR3 region has the DNA TGTGCCACCAGCAGAGATCTGGGAATGGAGACCCAGTACTTC. Its protein is CATSRDLGMETQYF. The gene calls are TRBV15 and TRBJ2-5; D remains ambiguous. This CDR3 is 14 amino acids long. CDR1 is LNHNV, CDR2 YYDKDF, per germline (reference sequence). V lost 0 bases and J 5 bases, leaving 10 bases between the germline ends.